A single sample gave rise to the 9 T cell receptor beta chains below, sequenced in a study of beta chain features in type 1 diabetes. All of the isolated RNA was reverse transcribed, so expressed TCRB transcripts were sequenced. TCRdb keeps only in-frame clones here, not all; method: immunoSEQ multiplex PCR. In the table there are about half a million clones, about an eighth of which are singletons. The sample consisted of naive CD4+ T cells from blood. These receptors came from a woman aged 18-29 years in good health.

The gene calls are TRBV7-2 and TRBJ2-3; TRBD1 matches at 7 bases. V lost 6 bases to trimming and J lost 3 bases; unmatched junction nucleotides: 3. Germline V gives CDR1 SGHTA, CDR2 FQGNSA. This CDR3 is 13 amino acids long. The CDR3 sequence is CASRRQGTDTQYF. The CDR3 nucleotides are TGTGCCAGCAGGCGACAGGGTACAGATACGCAGTATTTT.

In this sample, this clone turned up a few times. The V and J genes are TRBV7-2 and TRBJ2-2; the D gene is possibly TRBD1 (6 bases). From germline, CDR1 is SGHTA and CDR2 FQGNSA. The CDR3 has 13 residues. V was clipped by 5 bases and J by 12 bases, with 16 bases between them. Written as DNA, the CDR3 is TGTGCCAGCAGCCTCCGTGGGCAGGGGAAGCTGTTTTTT. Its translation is CASSLRGQGKLFF.

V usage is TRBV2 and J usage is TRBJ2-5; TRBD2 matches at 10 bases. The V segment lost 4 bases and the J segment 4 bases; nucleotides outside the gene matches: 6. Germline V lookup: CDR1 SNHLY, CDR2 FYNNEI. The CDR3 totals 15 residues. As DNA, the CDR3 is TGTGCCAGCAGTGTAGCTAGCGGGAGCCGAGAGACCCAGTACTTC. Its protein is CASSVASGSRETQYF.

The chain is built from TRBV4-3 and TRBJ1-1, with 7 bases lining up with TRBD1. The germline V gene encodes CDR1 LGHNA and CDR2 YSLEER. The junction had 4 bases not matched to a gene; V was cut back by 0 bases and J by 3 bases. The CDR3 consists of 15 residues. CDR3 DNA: TGCGCCAGCAGCCAAGAGGACAGGACTTACACTGAAGCTTTCTTT. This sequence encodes CASSQEDRTYTEAFF.

CDR3 coding DNA: TGTGCCAGCAGTTACTCGTTGGGGAGCTCCTACAATGAGCAGTTCTTC. This encodes CASSYSLGSSYNEQFF. The gene calls are TRBV6-6 and TRBJ2-1; maybe TRBD2 (5 bases). V was shortened by 0 bases and J by 0 bases, with 9 bases between the two germline ends. Germline CDR1 and CDR2: MNHNY and SVGAGI (reference sequence). This CDR3 region has 16 residues.

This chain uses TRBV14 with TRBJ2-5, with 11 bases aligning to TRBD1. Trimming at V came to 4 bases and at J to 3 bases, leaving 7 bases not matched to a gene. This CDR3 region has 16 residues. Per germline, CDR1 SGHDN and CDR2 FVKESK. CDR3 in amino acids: CASSPSWDRGKETQYF. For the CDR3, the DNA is TGTGCCAGCAGCCCTTCGTGGGACAGGGGGAAAGAGACCCAGTACTTC.

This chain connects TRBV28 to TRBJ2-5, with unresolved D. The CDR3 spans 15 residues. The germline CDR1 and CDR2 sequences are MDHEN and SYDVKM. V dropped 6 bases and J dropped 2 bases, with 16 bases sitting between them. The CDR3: CASSRAHGQQETQYF. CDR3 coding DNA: TGTGCCAGCAGCCGGGCCCACGGGCAGCAAGAGACCCAGTACTTC.

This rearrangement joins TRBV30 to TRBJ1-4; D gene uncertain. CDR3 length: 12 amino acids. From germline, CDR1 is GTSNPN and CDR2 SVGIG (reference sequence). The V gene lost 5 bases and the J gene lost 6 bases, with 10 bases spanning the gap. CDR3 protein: CAWGGRHEKLFF. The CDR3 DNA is TGTGCCTGGGGAGGCCGGCATGAAAAACTGTTTTTT.

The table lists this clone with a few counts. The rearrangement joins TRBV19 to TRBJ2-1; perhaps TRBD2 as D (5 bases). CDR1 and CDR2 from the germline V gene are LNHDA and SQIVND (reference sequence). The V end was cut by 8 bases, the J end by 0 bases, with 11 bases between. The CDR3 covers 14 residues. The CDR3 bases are TGTGCCAGTGGACTGAGGAGCTCCTACAATGAGCAGTTCTTC. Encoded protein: CASGLRSSYNEQFF.